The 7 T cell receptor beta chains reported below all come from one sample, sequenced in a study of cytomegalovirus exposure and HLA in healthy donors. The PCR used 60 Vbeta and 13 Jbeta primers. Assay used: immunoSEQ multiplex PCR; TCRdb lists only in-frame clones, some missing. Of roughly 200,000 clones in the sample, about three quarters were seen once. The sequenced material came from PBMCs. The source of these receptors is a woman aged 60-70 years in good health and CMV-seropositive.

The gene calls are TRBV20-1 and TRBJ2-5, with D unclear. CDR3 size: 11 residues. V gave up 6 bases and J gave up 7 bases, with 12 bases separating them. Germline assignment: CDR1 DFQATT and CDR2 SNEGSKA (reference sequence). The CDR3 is CSAPLGLTQYF. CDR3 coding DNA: TGCAGTGCCCCCCTGGGCCTGACCCAGTACTTC.

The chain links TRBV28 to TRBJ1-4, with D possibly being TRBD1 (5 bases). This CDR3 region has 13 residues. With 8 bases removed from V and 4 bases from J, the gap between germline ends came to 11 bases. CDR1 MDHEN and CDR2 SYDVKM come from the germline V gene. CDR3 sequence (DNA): TGTGCCAGCGGGGGAGGGCTTAATGAAAAACTGTTTTTT. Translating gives CASGGGLNEKLFF.

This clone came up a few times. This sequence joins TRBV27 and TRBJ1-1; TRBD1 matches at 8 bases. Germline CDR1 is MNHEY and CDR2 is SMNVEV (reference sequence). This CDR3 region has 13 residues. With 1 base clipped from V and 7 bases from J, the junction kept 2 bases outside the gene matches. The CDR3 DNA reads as TGTGCCAGCAGTTTATGGGGACAGGATGAAGCTTTCTTT. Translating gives CASSLWGQDEAFF.

CDR3 coding DNA: TGTGCCAGCTCACAGCGGCGGGGCTCAACCATCTACGAGCAGTACTTC. Protein product: CASSQRRGSTIYEQYF. The rearrangement uses TRBV18 and TRBJ2-7; D possibly corresponds to TRBD2 (6 bases). V was trimmed by 4 bases and J by 3 bases, leaving 19 bases between them. Germline assignment: CDR1 KGHSH and CDR2 LQKENI. CDR3 length equals 16 residues.

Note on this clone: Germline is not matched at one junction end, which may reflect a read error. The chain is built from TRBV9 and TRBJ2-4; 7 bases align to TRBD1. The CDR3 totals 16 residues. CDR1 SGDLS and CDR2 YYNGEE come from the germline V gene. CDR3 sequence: CASSVEGTVAKNSQYF. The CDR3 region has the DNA TGTGCCAGCAGCGTAGAGGGGACAGTAGCCAAAAACAGTCAGTACTTC.

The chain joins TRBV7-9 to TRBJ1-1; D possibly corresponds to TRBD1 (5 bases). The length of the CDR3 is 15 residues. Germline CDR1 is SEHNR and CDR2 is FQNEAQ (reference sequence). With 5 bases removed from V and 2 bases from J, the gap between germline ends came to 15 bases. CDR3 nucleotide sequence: TGTGCCAGCAGCGGGCTGGGGGGGGGTAACACTGAAGCTTTCTTT. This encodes CASSGLGGGNTEAFF.

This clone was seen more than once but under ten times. Here the CDR3 reads CAWSPAGTGVTASQYF. The DNA of the CDR3 is TGTGCCTGGAGTCCTGCGGGGACAGGGGTAACGGCCAGTCAGTACTTC. The chain uses TRBV30 and TRBJ2-4; 10 positions agree with TRBD1. This CDR3 has 16 amino acids. With 2 bases clipped from V and 12 bases from J, the junction kept 16 bases outside the gene matches. Looked up from germline, CDR1 is GTSNPN and CDR2 is SVGIG (reference sequence).